Below, one T cell receptor beta chain is given with its context. Its specific antigen is unknown. Base-call qualities are not available, and no considerably larger clone is one nucleotide away. For sequencing of the TCRbeta CDR3 region, genomic DNA was extracted from the sorted cells. TCRbeta CDR3 regions were sequenced using the immunoSEQ Assay. The table was pulled from immuneACCESS by TCRdb, which kept in-frame rearrangements only. Such tables lose some clones; where checked, under half of the loss comes from unresolved V genes, and the rest has no known cause. In this sample the table shows about 77,000 clones, just under 90% of which occur a single time. The ten largest clonotypes hold approximately 2.4% of the sample. The data originate from a study of OX40 agonist ivuxolimab in advanced cancers. Concerning the study at large: The costimulatory receptor OX40 (CD134) was targeted by ivuxolimab, a fully human IgG2 agonistic monoclonal antibody. Intravenous ivuxolimab was administered to patients every 2 weeks at six dose levels: 0.01, 0.1, 0.3, 1.5, 3 and 10 mg/kg. Of the roughly 51 patients in dose escalation, about 20 had hepatocellular carcinoma, around 15 had melanoma, 9 had renal cell carcinoma and 9 had head and neck cancer. A male proportion of roughly 80% and a mean age of around 60 years, ranging from 23 to 79, were recorded for the dose-escalation cohort. Prior anti-PD-1, anti-PD-L1 or anti-CTLA-4 therapy was permitted, and checkpoint inhibitors had been received by more than 35% of dose-escalation patients. Partial responses were achieved by three dose-escalation patients, of whom one had hepatocellular carcinoma and two had cutaneous melanoma. The purpose of peripheral TCRbeta sequencing was to test whether ivuxolimab changed TCR sequence diversity and led to clonal T-cell expansion. The paper describes the monotherapy dose-escalation part (N of about 55 patients) of the phase I trial of ivuxolimab. What the study reported, not specific to this receptor: The antigen specificity of the clonally expanded peripheral T cells was not determined. On average, CD8+ T cells showed more expanded clones than CD4+ T cells after ivuxolimab. At doses of 0.1 to 3.0 mg/kg, clonal expansion of both CD4+ and CD8+ T cells in blood was seen between baseline and week 6. Partial responders in the 0.1-3.0 mg/kg groups had among the lowest normalized peripheral clonal expansion, especially among CD8+ T cells. Low levels of normalized T-cell clonal expansion were also seen in some patients who did not respond.

The trial excluded patients who had a history of autoimmune disease or were on systemic immunosuppression. Peripheral blood for TCR sequencing was collected from all dose cohorts at baseline, on cycle 4 day 1, and on cycle 7 day 1. The samples were drawn from a first-in-human, open-label, multicenter phase I dose-escalation trial of ivuxolimab. Adults with locally advanced or metastatic melanoma, renal cell, hepatocellular, or head and neck squamous cell carcinoma were enrolled in the trial. Before TCR sequencing, CD4+ T cells and CD8+ T cells were sorted from peripheral blood as separate populations. Including the terminal cysteine and phenylalanine, the CDR3 comprises 14 residues. Solely the CDR3 DNA is kept, with 42 bases framed from the first base. CDR1 and CDR2, per the germline V gene, are KGHSH and LQKENI. Trimming takes 3 bases from V and 4 bases from J, and the germline ends sit 13 bases apart.

The sample here was CD4+ or CD8+ T cells sorted from blood, taken in a trial of the OX40 agonist ivuxolimab. This TCR was sampled from an adult with an advanced solid tumor such as melanoma, head and neck, liver or kidney cancer. The rearranged chain carries TRBV18 and TRBJ2-7; the D call is tentative, TRBD1 or TRBD2, as each matches 5 bases. The DNA reads as follows: TGTGCCAGCTCACCTTCCGGGACGAGTTACGAGCAGTACTTC. This gives the protein CASSPSGTSYEQYF.